The sequence of this T cell receptor (beta chain) was determined in a study of CD8 T cells in Susac syndrome. Isolation of CD8+ and CD4+ T cells was performed negatively, whereas enrichment of TEMRA cells was done by FACS. Study-wide results and caveats: TCR sequencing and HLA analysis covered a relatively small number of individuals.

The CDR3 is 14 residues long. The germline V gene has CDR1 SEHNR and CDR2 FQNEAQ (reference sequence). V shed 5 bases and J 8 bases; nucleotides not matched to a gene: 9. cDNA came from about 0.5 to 1 ug RNA primed by random hexamers. Amplification of TCR beta CDR3 used immunoSEQ multiplex PCR across 54 Vbeta and 13 Jbeta. TCRdb ran MiXCR on the immunoSEQ multiplex PCR reads and lists one entry per CDR3 protein. The data contain some 65,000 distinct CDR3 sequences, approximately 94% of them singletons. Turning to this clonotype: As yet, its antigen is unknown.

The chain is built from TRBV7-9 and TRBJ1-2, with TRBD1 matching 9 bases. Sequenced sample: CD8+ T cells from PBMCs. This clonotype was sampled from a human donor with multiple sclerosis. CDR3 residues: CASSRLDRGGGYTF. The CDR3, as DNA: TGTGCCAGCAGCCGCCTCGACAGGGGGGGAGGCTACACCTTC.